This T cell receptor beta chain emerged from a study of PD-L1 blockade in urothelial cancer. For the study at large: In 2014 therapy began: atezolizumab 1,200 mg intravenously every 3 weeks. Male patients with bladder-origin urothelial cancer numbered about 90% of the 29. Study outcomes and limitations: Pretreatment peripheral blood TCR clonality that fell below the median predicted better survival among the patients studied.

Comment on this clone: Its antigen is undetermined.

TCRdb's copy holds only in-frame clones and misses some; the assay was immunoSEQ multiplex PCR. The sample has tens of thousands of clones; about 88% are singletons. Germline CDR1 and CDR2: SGHVS and FQNEAQ. V lost 7 bases, J lost 0 bases, and 13 bases lay in between. The CDR3 covers 16 residues. As for time point: peripheral blood 6 weeks after treatment start. Samples spanned pretreatment and treatment, with 1 to 8 time points per patient. This chain uses TRBV7-8 with TRBJ2-6, with D hard to call. The TCR was taken from a man in his sixties with urothelial cancer. Sequenced material: PBMCs, taken around atezolizumab (anti-PD-L1) treatment. The CDR3 DNA reads TGTGCCAGCACCCGTCTGAGTACCTCTGGGGCCAACGTCCTGACTTTC. Encoded protein: CASTRLSTSGANVLTF.